The rows below give T cell receptor beta chains drawn from one sample of a study of breast tumors, draining lymph nodes, adjacent tissues. Using its own MiXCR run on the multiplex PCR reads, TCRdb lists one record per CDR3 protein. The data contain approximately 100,000 distinct CDR3 sequences, around 20% of them singletons. Sequencing was carried out using axillary lymph node tissue. Every receptor here comes from a female donor with breast cancer. Some clones in this sample may be carry-over from other donors' samples. Each CDR3 is given without its conserved first and last residue.

>TRBV24-1|TRBJ1-2
ATSEGSGDYGYT
>TRBV4-2|TRBJ1-2
ASSQAWQGQRGGYT
>TRBV9|TRBJ1-5
ASSDPLRDRETYSNQPQH
>TRBV4-1|TRBJ2-7
ASSQSHENEQY
>TRBV13|TRBJ2-5
ASSLGDRQETQY
>TRBV20-1|TRBJ2-7
SASHQLEQY
>TRBV12-3/TRBV12-4|TRBJ1-1
ASSSPYTEAF
>TRBV28|TRBJ1-3
ASSSMGFGNTIY
>TRBV12-3/TRBV12-4|TRBJ1-5
ASSFGGSSNQPQH
>TRBV19|TRBJ2-5
ASSIFKGVRETQY
>TRBV28|TRBJ2-3
TSSLGVASTDTQY
>TRBV19|TRBJ1-3
ASSMVNSGNTIY
>TRBV20-1|TRBJ2-3
SAADTAKVEDTQY
>TRBV11-2|TRBJ2-2
ASSIGSGGNTGELF
>TRBV24-1|TRBJ2-1
ATSDRGTSGALYNEQF
>TRBV7-6|TRBJ2-1
ASSIEGAGEQF
>TRBV20-1|TRBJ1-2
STDRDYGYT
>TRBV7-9|TRBJ2-7
ASSSRQHLSYEQY